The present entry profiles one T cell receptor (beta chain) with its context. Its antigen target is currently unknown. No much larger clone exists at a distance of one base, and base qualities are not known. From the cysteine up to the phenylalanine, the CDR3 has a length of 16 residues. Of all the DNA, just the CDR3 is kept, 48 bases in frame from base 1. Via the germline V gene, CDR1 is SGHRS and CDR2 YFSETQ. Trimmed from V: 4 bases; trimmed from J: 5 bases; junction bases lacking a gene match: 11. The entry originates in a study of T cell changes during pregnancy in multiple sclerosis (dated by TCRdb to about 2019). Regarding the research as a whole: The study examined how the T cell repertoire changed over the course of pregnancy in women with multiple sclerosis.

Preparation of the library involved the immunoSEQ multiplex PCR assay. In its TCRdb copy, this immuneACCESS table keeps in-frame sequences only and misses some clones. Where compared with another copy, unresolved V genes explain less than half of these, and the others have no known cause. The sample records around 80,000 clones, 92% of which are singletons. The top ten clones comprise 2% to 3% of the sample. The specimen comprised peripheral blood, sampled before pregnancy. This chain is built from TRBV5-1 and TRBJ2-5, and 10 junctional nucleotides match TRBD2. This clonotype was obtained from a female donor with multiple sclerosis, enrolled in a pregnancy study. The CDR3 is CASSGELAGMFETQYF. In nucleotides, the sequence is TGCGCCAGCAGCGGAGAACTAGCGGGGATGTTTGAGACCCAGTACTTC.